These 11 T cell receptor beta chains were all obtained from the same sample, sequenced in a study of identical twins (TCRdb year 2016). The library was obtained by 5' RACE. Reads for this sample came from an Illumina HiSeq 2000. Through fastp at Q25 and MiXCR, TCRdb rebuilt clones from the public reads, retaining in-frame beta chains. Every entry covers one CDR3 protein and lists the most common genes and DNA from its rows. The sample table records 350,000 to 600,000 distinct CDR3 sequences; approximately 14% of these occur just once. The ten largest clonotypes hold about 0.52% of the sample. The same data also contributed to another study, on yellow fever vaccine responses in identical twins.

The sample taken for sequencing was CD4+ T cells sorted from blood. The receptors here all came from a woman under 30 in good health.

This rearrangement joins TRBV4-1 to TRBJ2-1, with a tentative D call TRBD1 (5 bases). CDR3 length: 16 amino acids. The germline V gene has CDR1 MGHRA and CDR2 YSYEKL. V lost 0 bases, J lost 1 base, and 10 bases lay in between. CDR3 sequence: CASSQDQGNSYNEQFF. The CDR3 coding sequence is TGCGCCAGCAGCCAAGATCAGGGTAATTCCTACAATGAGCAGTTCTTC.

This clonotype has more than one count but fewer than ten. The rearrangement uses TRBV7-9 and TRBJ2-3; 9 nucleotides agree with TRBD1. V was clipped by 5 bases and J by 6 bases; unmatched bases: 9. This CDR3 comprises 15 residues. Germline loops: CDR1 SEHNR, CDR2 FQNEAQ (reference sequence). In DNA, the CDR3 is TGTGCCAGCAGCCATGGGACAGGGAGCGGGGATACGCAGTATTTT. Encoded protein: CASSHGTGSGDTQYF.

The gene calls are TRBV27 and TRBJ2-1; 8 bases align to TRBD1. Germline V gene sequence: CDR1 MNHEY, CDR2 SMNVEV (reference sequence). This CDR3 spans 15 amino acids. The V and J ends lost 6 bases and 4 bases, in that order; junction bases with no gene match: 8. CDR3 residues: CASSVGTGVYNEQFF. DNA of the CDR3: TGTGCCAGCAGCGTCGGGACAGGAGTATACAATGAGCAGTTCTTC.

The V and J genes are TRBV6-5 and TRBJ2-1; D uncertain. The CDR3 spans 15 residues. The V gene's germline CDR1 is MNHEY and CDR2 SVGAGI. V was pared by 2 bases and J by 7 bases, with 15 bases between. For the CDR3, the DNA is TGTGCCAGCAGTTACAGGGTCCCCTATGGGAATGAGCAGTTCTTC. This translates into CASSYRVPYGNEQFF.

This clonotype was found once. The rearrangement links TRBV19 to TRBJ2-7; D gene uncertain. Germline V lookup: CDR1 LNHDA, CDR2 SQIVND (reference sequence). This CDR3 region has 14 residues. The V end lost 3 bases, the J end lost 3 bases, and 12 bases lay between the germline ends. CDR3 loop: CASSISAFNYEQYF. The CDR3 coding sequence is TGTGCCAGTAGTATCAGCGCTTTTAACTACGAGCAGTACTTC.

V and J are TRBV20-1 and TRBJ2-3; D gene ambiguous. Germline-derived CDR1 and CDR2 are DFQATT and SNEGSKA (reference sequence). Between the trimmed V and J ends, which lost 2 bases and 2 bases, there was a span of 14 bases. CDR3 length: 15 residues. CDR3 DNA: TGCAGTGCTAGATATCCGGGCCCACTCACAGATACGCAGTATTTT. It translates to CSARYPGPLTDTQYF.

This chain joins TRBV6-2 or TRBV6-3 and TRBJ1-5; D unresolved. The CDR3 covers 13 residues. Germline lookup yields CDR1 MNHEY and CDR2 SVGEGT. The ends were cut back, 7 bases at V and 5 bases at J, with 12 bases in the middle. CDR3 in amino acids: CASTDSSDQPQHF. CDR3 in DNA: TGTGCCAGCACGGATTCGTCGGATCAGCCCCAGCATTTT.

This clonotype has a handful of counts. This chain uses TRBV6-5 with TRBJ2-1, with D possibly called TRBD1 or TRBD2 (5 bases each). In germline, CDR1 is MNHEY, CDR2 SVGAGI. This CDR3 spans 14 amino acids. Trimming stripped 1 base from V and 13 bases from J, with 17 bases between. The CDR3 sequence: CASSYLGWDQVQFF. The CDR3, as DNA: TGTGCCAGCAGTTACTTGGGTTGGGACCAAGTACAGTTCTTC.

This clonotype was seen only a few times. J is TRBJ2-5 and V is TRBV11-2; the match to TRBD1 covers 12 bases. From germline, CDR1 is SGHAT and CDR2 FQNNGV. This CDR3 comprises 15 residues. V dropped 5 bases and J dropped 5; count of bases not matched to a gene: 6. CDR3 DNA: TGTGCCAGCAGCCGGGACAGGGGGCTGGGGGAGACCCAGTACTTC. Encoded protein: CASSRDRGLGETQYF.

This clonotype was counted a few times. CDR3 in amino acids: CASSGGDTGELFF. CDR3 nucleotide sequence: TGCGCCAGCAGCGGGGGTGACACCGGGGAGCTGTTTTTT. The rearrangement links TRBV5-1 to TRBJ2-2, with D perhaps TRBD1 or TRBD2 (5 bases each). Germline V CDR1 and CDR2: SGHRS, YFSETQ. The ends were cut back, 4 bases at V and 3 bases at J, with 7 bases in the middle. This CDR3 is 13 amino acids long.

The chain has TRBV11-3 and TRBJ2-1; D is possibly TRBD2 (7 bases). The CDR3 runs 14 residues. Trimming took off 5 bases at V and 9 bases at J, with 17 bases between the two ends. In germline, CDR1 is SGHNT, CDR2 YENEEA. CDR3 in amino acids: CASSPGGLISEQFF. The CDR3 DNA sequence: TGTGCCAGCAGCCCGGGGGGCCTAATTTCTGAGCAGTTCTTC. Full variable domain (missing parts from reference TRBV11-3 and TRBJ2-1): EAGVVQSPRYKIIEKKQPVAFWCNPISGHNTLYWYLQNLGQGPELLIRYENEEAVDDSQLPKDRFSAERLKGVDSTLKIQPAELGDSAVYLCASSPGGLISEQFFGPGTRLTVL.